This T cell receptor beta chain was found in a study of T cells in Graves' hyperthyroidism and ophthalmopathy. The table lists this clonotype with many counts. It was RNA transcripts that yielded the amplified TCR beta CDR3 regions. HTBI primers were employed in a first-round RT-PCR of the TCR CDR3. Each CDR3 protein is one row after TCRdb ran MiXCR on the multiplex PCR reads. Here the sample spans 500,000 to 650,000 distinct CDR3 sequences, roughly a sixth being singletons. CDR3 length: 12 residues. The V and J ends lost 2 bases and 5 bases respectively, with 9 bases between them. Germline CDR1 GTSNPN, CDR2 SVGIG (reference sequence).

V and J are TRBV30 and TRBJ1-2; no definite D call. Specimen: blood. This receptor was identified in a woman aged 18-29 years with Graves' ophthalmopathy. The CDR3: CAWSQGDYGYTF. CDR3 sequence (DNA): TGTGCCTGGAGTCAAGGAGATTATGGCTACACCTTC.